This T cell receptor beta chain is from a study of T cell repertoires in cytomegalovirus infection. In the study overall: It was the public TCR beta signatures that indicated both CMV infection and matching HLA type.

Study results and caveats: Adding up the frequency of public TCR beta families identified people who carried CMV plus the relevant HLA.

TCRdb used MiXCR to reprocess the reads, holding one entry per CDR3 protein. The sample shows 300,000 to 400,000 distinct CDR3 sequences, about 28% of them seen only once. With respect to this clonotype: Its antigen is unidentified.

The germline V and J ends were trimmed by 5 bases and 10 bases, with 17 bases remaining between them. CDR3 length: 13 residues. The germline V gene has CDR1 SEHNR and CDR2 FQNEAQ (reference sequence). The sequence derives from a human donor in good health (CMV status not recorded). Some clones in this sample may be carry-over from other donors' samples. The chain combines TRBV7-9 with TRBJ1-1; tentative D call: TRBD1 (5 bases). The material was cultured PBMCs, obtained from culture after CMV antigen stimulation. CDR3: CASSASLGRGAFF. CDR3 nucleotide sequence: TGTGCCAGCAGCGCGAGTCTGGGGAGGGGAGCTTTCTTT.